Listed below are T cell receptor beta chains from one sample, sequenced in a study of cytomegalovirus exposure and HLA in healthy donors. Libraries were prepared by immunoSEQ multiplex PCR; TCRdb keeps only in-frame clonotypes and omits some of them. The sample includes 20,000 to 25,000 clones, 97% of them seen just once. The sample taken for sequencing was PBMCs. The receptors originated from a man aged 30 to 39 in good health and CMV-seropositive. The CDR3 runs from the conserved cysteine through the conserved F or W. Fields, in order: J gene, D gene, clone size, V gene, CDR3 DNA, CDR3 protein. D genes are given only for firm matches. A clone size is listed for some rows: how often the clone was seen (once, few, many), or a class if it is expanded.

j_call: TRBJ1-5; d_call: -; clone_size: -; v_call: TRBV6-5; cdr3_nt: TGTGCCAGCAGTTCCGACAGGAGCAATCAGCCCCAGCATTTT; cdr3_aa: CASSSDRSNQPQHF
j_call: TRBJ2-7; d_call: -; clone_size: -; v_call: TRBV30; cdr3_nt: TGTGCCTGGAGCAGGGACAAAGTCTACGAGCAGTACTTC; cdr3_aa: CAWSRDKVYEQYF
j_call: TRBJ1-2; d_call: TRBD1; clone_size: -; v_call: TRBV7-9; cdr3_nt: TGTGCCAGCAGACCGGGGGACAGTCCCGTCTATGGCTACACCTTC; cdr3_aa: CASRPGDSPVYGYTF
j_call: TRBJ2-7; d_call: TRBD2; clone_size: -; v_call: TRBV28; cdr3_nt: TGTGCCAGCAGTTCCACTAGCGCGGACTACGAGCAGTACTTC; cdr3_aa: CASSSTSADYEQYF
j_call: TRBJ2-1; d_call: -; clone_size: -; v_call: TRBV4-1; cdr3_nt: TGCGCCAGCAGCCAAACAGGGGGGGCCTACAATGAGCAGTTCTTC; cdr3_aa: CASSQTGGAYNEQFF
j_call: TRBJ1-1; d_call: TRBD1; clone_size: -; v_call: TRBV5-4; cdr3_nt: TGTGCCTCCAGACGGCCGGGACAGAAATATGAGGACACTGAAGCTTTCTTT; cdr3_aa: CASRRPGQKYEDTEAFF
j_call: TRBJ2-7; d_call: -; clone_size: -; v_call: TRBV5-4; cdr3_nt: TGTGCCAGCAGCTTGGAAGGGGCCCGCCTTACCTACGAGCAGTACTTC; cdr3_aa: CASSLEGARLTYEQYF
j_call: TRBJ1-2; d_call: -; clone_size: -; v_call: TRBV5-1; cdr3_nt: TGCGCCAGCAGCTTGTTACGGGACTCAGATAGAGGCGGCTACACCTTC; cdr3_aa: CASSLLRDSDRGGYTF
j_call: TRBJ1-5; d_call: -; clone_size: -; v_call: TRBV15; cdr3_nt: TGTGCCACCAGCGGGCAGGGGAGCAATCAGCCCCAGCATTTT; cdr3_aa: CATSGQGSNQPQHF
j_call: TRBJ2-4; d_call: -; clone_size: -; v_call: TRBV30; cdr3_nt: TGTGCCTGGAGTGTAGGGGCGCCCCTAGCCAAAAACATTCAGTACTTC; cdr3_aa: CAWSVGAPLAKNIQYF
j_call: TRBJ1-5; d_call: TRBD1; clone_size: once; v_call: TRBV28; cdr3_nt: TGTGCCGCCTGTACCGGGACAGGGCCCAATCAGCCCCAGCATTTT; cdr3_aa: CAACTGTGPNQPQHF
j_call: TRBJ2-2; d_call: TRBD2; clone_size: once; v_call: TRBV6-1; cdr3_nt: TGTGCCAGCAGTGAATGGACTAGCGCGTACACCGGGGAGCTGTTTTTT; cdr3_aa: CASSEWTSAYTGELFF
j_call: TRBJ1-1; d_call: TRBD1; clone_size: -; v_call: TRBV25-1; cdr3_nt: TGTGCCAGCAGTGAAACAGGGGGCACTGAAGCTTTCTTT; cdr3_aa: CASSETGGTEAFF
j_call: TRBJ2-7; d_call: -; clone_size: -; v_call: TRBV7-3; cdr3_nt: TGTGCCAGCAGCTTATTCTCGACCGACAGCTCCTACGAGCAGTACTTC; cdr3_aa: CASSLFSTDSSYEQYF
j_call: TRBJ2-1; d_call: -; clone_size: -; v_call: TRBV4-1; cdr3_nt: TGCGCCAGCAGCCAAGACAGAGTAGGGGTCTCCAATGAGCAGTTCTTC; cdr3_aa: CASSQDRVGVSNEQFF
j_call: TRBJ2-2; d_call: -; clone_size: once; v_call: TRBV28; cdr3_nt: TGTGCCAGCAGTTTTATCGGGGAACTGTTTTTT; cdr3_aa: CASSFIGELFF
j_call: TRBJ2-3; d_call: -; clone_size: once; v_call: TRBV7-2; cdr3_nt: TGTGCCAGCAGCTTACCCTACACAGATACGCAGTATTTT; cdr3_aa: CASSLPYTDTQYF
j_call: TRBJ1-3; d_call: TRBD1; clone_size: once; v_call: TRBV6-5; cdr3_nt: TGTGCCAGCAGCCAGACCGGGACAGGGGGGAACACCATATATTTT; cdr3_aa: CASSQTGTGGNTIYF
j_call: TRBJ1-1; d_call: -; clone_size: -; v_call: TRBV6-6; cdr3_nt: TGTGCCTGCAGCGTTCGAGGGGGAAGGGACACTGAAGCTTTCTTT; cdr3_aa: CACSVRGGRDTEAFF
j_call: TRBJ2-3; d_call: -; clone_size: -; v_call: TRBV7-2; cdr3_nt: TGTGCCAGCAGCTCGAGGGGAGGAGGAGATACGCAGTATTTT; cdr3_aa: CASSSRGGGDTQYF
j_call: TRBJ2-2; d_call: TRBD2; clone_size: -; v_call: TRBV7-2; cdr3_nt: TGTGCCAGCAGCACGCCGGGACTAGCGGGAGGGCCGAACACCGGGGAGCTGTTTTTT; cdr3_aa: CASSTPGLAGGPNTGELFF
j_call: TRBJ2-7; d_call: -; clone_size: -; v_call: TRBV5-6; cdr3_nt: TGTGCCAGCAGCTCCTCTTACGAGCAGTACTTC; cdr3_aa: CASSSSYEQYF
j_call: TRBJ2-7; d_call: TRBD1; clone_size: once; v_call: TRBV28; cdr3_nt: TGTGCCAGCAGTATAGGGACAGGGGGTCGACTCTACGAGCAGTACTTC; cdr3_aa: CASSIGTGGRLYEQYF
j_call: TRBJ2-1; d_call: TRBD2; clone_size: -; v_call: TRBV27; cdr3_nt: TGTGCCAGCAGTTTAGGGCTAGCGGGAGGGCCCTCCTACAATGAGCAGTTCTTC; cdr3_aa: CASSLGLAGGPSYNEQFF
j_call: TRBJ2-5; d_call: TRBD1; clone_size: -; v_call: TRBV19; cdr3_nt: TGTGCCAGTAGTATGGCCAGGGGGCGAGAGACCCAGTACTTC; cdr3_aa: CASSMARGRETQYF
j_call: TRBJ2-2; d_call: TRBD1; clone_size: -; v_call: TRBV14; cdr3_nt: TGTGCCAGCAGCCTTCGACAGGGTCTGAACACCGGGGAGCTGTTTTTT; cdr3_aa: CASSLRQGLNTGELFF
j_call: TRBJ2-3; d_call: -; clone_size: -; v_call: TRBV19; cdr3_nt: TGTGCCAGTAGTCGTCGGGGGACGCAGTATTTT; cdr3_aa: CASSRRGTQYF
j_call: TRBJ2-7; d_call: TRBD2; clone_size: -; v_call: TRBV7-2; cdr3_nt: TGTGCCAGCAGTCGGACTAGCTGGTCCTACGAGCAGTACTTC; cdr3_aa: CASSRTSWSYEQYF
j_call: TRBJ2-7; d_call: -; clone_size: -; v_call: TRBV21-1; cdr3_nt: TGTGCCCGCCTGCGAGGGCACGAGCAGTACTTC; cdr3_aa: CARLRGHEQYF
j_call: TRBJ2-7; d_call: TRBD1; clone_size: -; v_call: TRBV27; cdr3_nt: TGTGCCAGCAATGACAGGGATTCAGTGCAGTACTTC; cdr3_aa: CASNDRDSVQYF
j_call: TRBJ2-7; d_call: TRBD1; clone_size: few; v_call: TRBV6-4; cdr3_nt: TGTGCCAGCAGTGCCGGGACAGGGGGCTCCTACGAGCAGTACTTC; cdr3_aa: CASSAGTGGSYEQYF
j_call: TRBJ2-5; d_call: -; clone_size: -; v_call: TRBV12-2; cdr3_nt: TGTGCAAGTCGCTTCGGGACAGGGCCTAAGGGGCAAGAGACCCAGTACTTC; cdr3_aa: CASRFGTGPKGQETQYF
j_call: TRBJ1-2; d_call: -; clone_size: -; v_call: TRBV11-2; cdr3_nt: TGTGCCAGCAGCTCCGGAGGGGTCTATGGCTACACCTTC; cdr3_aa: CASSSGGVYGYTF
j_call: TRBJ2-5; d_call: -; clone_size: -; v_call: TRBV19; cdr3_nt: TGTGCCAGTAGTATGCCGGGAACCCAGTACTTC; cdr3_aa: CASSMPGTQYF
j_call: TRBJ2-7; d_call: TRBD2; clone_size: -; v_call: TRBV30; cdr3_nt: TGTGCCTGGGGTTTGAGAGGACTAGCGGGAGTTGACGAGCAGTACTTC; cdr3_aa: CAWGLRGLAGVDEQYF
j_call: TRBJ1-1; d_call: TRBD1; clone_size: -; v_call: TRBV7-6; cdr3_nt: TGTGCCAGCAGCTCACAGGGGTGGGAAGCTTTCTTT; cdr3_aa: CASSSQGWEAFF
j_call: TRBJ2-7; d_call: TRBD2; clone_size: -; v_call: TRBV9; cdr3_nt: TGTGCCAGCAGCGTAGCGTCTAGCGGCACCTACGAGCAGTACTTC; cdr3_aa: CASSVASSGTYEQYF
j_call: TRBJ2-5; d_call: TRBD2; clone_size: -; v_call: TRBV7-3; cdr3_nt: TGTGCCAGCAGCCTCTCGGGAGGAGATCAAGAGACCCAGTACTTC; cdr3_aa: CASSLSGGDQETQYF
j_call: TRBJ1-1; d_call: -; clone_size: once; v_call: TRBV19; cdr3_nt: TGTGCCAGTAGTAGGAGGGGCGCTGAAGCTTTCTTT; cdr3_aa: CASSRRGAEAFF
j_call: TRBJ2-5; d_call: -; clone_size: -; v_call: TRBV28; cdr3_nt: TGTGCCAGCAGTTTGGGGCTGGGGATGGGAGAGACCCAGTACTTC; cdr3_aa: CASSLGLGMGETQYF
j_call: TRBJ2-2; d_call: TRBD2; clone_size: -; v_call: TRBV19; cdr3_nt: TGTGCCAGTAGTCCTCCGAGCGGGAGTAATACCGGGGAGCTGTTTTTT; cdr3_aa: CASSPPSGSNTGELFF
j_call: TRBJ2-7; d_call: TRBD1; clone_size: -; v_call: TRBV5-1; cdr3_nt: TGCGCCAGCAGCTTGGCCTCCGGGACAGGAACCTACGAGCAGTACTTC; cdr3_aa: CASSLASGTGTYEQYF
j_call: TRBJ2-1; d_call: -; clone_size: -; v_call: TRBV27; cdr3_nt: TGTGCCAGCAGTTTGTGGTCCGGGAACAATGAGCAGTTCTTC; cdr3_aa: CASSLWSGNNEQFF
j_call: TRBJ2-1; d_call: -; clone_size: -; v_call: TRBV4-2; cdr3_nt: TGTGCCAGCAGCCAAGATCCGGCTAGCAACTGGTACAATGAGCAGTTCTTC; cdr3_aa: CASSQDPASNWYNEQFF
j_call: TRBJ2-1; d_call: -; clone_size: -; v_call: TRBV29-1; cdr3_nt: TGCAGCGTCCTCATTGGGGGGAGAGCCAATGAGCAGTTCTTC; cdr3_aa: CSVLIGGRANEQFF
j_call: TRBJ2-2; d_call: -; clone_size: -; v_call: TRBV5-1; cdr3_nt: TGCGCCAGCAGCTTAAAGCCAGCCACCGGGGAGTTGTTTTTT; cdr3_aa: CASSLKPATGELFF
j_call: TRBJ2-2; d_call: -; clone_size: -; v_call: TRBV28; cdr3_nt: TGTGCCAGCATTCGGGTGGTGAACACCGGGGAGCTGTTTTTT; cdr3_aa: CASIRVVNTGELFF
j_call: TRBJ1-1; d_call: -; clone_size: -; v_call: TRBV6-6; cdr3_nt: TGTGCCAGCAGTTCTAGAAACACTGAAGCTTTCTTT; cdr3_aa: CASSSRNTEAFF
j_call: TRBJ2-1; d_call: -; clone_size: -; v_call: TRBV18; cdr3_nt: TGTGCCAGCTCTATAAAAAAGGGGGAGTTCCGCAATGAGCAGTTCTTC; cdr3_aa: CASSIKKGEFRNEQFF
j_call: TRBJ2-7; d_call: TRBD1; clone_size: -; v_call: TRBV28; cdr3_nt: TGTGCCAGCGTTGTCGGACAGGCTACCTTCTACGAGCAGTACTTC; cdr3_aa: CASVVGQATFYEQYF
j_call: TRBJ2-5; d_call: -; clone_size: -; v_call: TRBV27; cdr3_nt: TGTGCCAGCAGTTTCGCCGGGACTCTAATCCAAGAGACCCAGTACTTC; cdr3_aa: CASSFAGTLIQETQYF